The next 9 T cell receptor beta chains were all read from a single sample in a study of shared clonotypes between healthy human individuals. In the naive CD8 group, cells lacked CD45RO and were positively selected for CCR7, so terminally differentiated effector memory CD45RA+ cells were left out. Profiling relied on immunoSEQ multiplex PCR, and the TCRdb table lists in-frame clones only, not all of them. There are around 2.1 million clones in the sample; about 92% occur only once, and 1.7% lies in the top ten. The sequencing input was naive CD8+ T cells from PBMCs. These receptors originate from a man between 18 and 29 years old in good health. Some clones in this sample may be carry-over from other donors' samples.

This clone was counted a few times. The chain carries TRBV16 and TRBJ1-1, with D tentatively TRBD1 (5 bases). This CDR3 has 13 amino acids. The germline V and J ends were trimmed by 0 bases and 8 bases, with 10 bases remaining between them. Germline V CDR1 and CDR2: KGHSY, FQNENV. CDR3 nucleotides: TGTGCCAGCAGCCAATCATTGGCAGGGGAAGCTTTCTTT. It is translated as CASSQSLAGEAFF.

CDR3 region: CASSLVPGGRENEQFF. CDR3 nucleotides: TGTGCCAGCAGCTTAGTCCCCGGAGGGAGGGAGAATGAGCAGTTCTTC. This chain uses TRBV11-2 with TRBJ2-1; TRBD2 matches 7 bases. J was trimmed by 7 bases and V by 1 base; bases with no gene match: 10. The CDR3 loop spans 16 amino acids. CDR1 SGHAT and CDR2 FQNNGV come from the germline V gene.

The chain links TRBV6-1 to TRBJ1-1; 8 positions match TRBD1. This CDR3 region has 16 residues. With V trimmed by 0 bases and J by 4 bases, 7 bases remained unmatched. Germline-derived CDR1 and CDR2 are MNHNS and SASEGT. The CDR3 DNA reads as TGTGCCAGCAGTGAAGCGGCAGGGGGCTGGGGCACTGAAGCTTTCTTT. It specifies CASSEAAGGWGTEAFF.

The CDR3 region has the DNA TGTGCCAGCAGTTCCCCCAGGGCGGGAGAAGAGACCCAGTACTTC. It specifies CASSSPRAGEETQYF. The J gene is TRBJ2-5, the V gene TRBV27, with 7 bases aligning to TRBD2. The CDR3 is made up of 15 amino acids. CDR1 is MNHEY, CDR2 SMNVEV, per germline (reference sequence). The junction had 8 bases not matched to a gene; V was cut back by 4 bases and J by 3 bases.

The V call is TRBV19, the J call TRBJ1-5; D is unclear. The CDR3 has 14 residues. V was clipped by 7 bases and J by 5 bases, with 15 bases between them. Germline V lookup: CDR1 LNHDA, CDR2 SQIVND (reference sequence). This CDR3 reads CASTTPGPYQPQHF. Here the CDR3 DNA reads TGTGCCAGTACTACCCCGGGCCCTTATCAGCCCCAGCATTTT.

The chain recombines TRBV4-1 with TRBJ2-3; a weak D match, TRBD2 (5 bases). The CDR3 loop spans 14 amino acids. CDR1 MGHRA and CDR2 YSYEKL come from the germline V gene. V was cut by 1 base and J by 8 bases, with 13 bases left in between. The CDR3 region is CASSQGVAGPTQYF. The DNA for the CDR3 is TGCGCCAGCAGCCAAGGCGTCGCGGGTCCTACGCAGTATTTT.

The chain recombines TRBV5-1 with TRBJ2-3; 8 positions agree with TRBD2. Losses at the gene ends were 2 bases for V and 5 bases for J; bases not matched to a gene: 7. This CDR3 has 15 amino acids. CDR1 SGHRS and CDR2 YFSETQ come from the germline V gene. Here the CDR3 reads CASSFSGTRGDTQYF. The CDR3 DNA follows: TGCGCCAGCAGCTTTAGCGGGACCCGCGGAGATACGCAGTATTTT.

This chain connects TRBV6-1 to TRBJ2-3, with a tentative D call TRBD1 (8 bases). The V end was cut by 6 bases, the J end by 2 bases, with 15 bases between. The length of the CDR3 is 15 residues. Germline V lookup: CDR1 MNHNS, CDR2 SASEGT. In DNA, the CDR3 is TGTGCCAGCAGGAGCGGGGACAGGATCACAGATACGCAGTATTTT. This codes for CASRSGDRITDTQYF.

The CDR3 spells CASSYVEGPLSYNEQFF. CDR3 coding DNA: TGTGCCAGCAGTTATGTGGAGGGCCCCCTCTCCTACAATGAGCAGTTCTTC. This chain connects TRBV6-8 to TRBJ2-1, with D possibly matching TRBD2 (6 bases). This CDR3 comprises 17 residues. V lost 3 bases to trimming and J lost 0 bases, with 15 bases between them. In germline, CDR1 is MNHGY, CDR2 SAAAGT.